These T cell receptor beta chains were read from a single sample in a study of T cells in Graves' hyperthyroidism and ophthalmopathy. A single record per CDR3 protein comes from TCRdb applying MiXCR to the multiplex PCR reads. Altogether approximately 720,000 distinct CDR3 sequences are present, approximately 19% being singletons, with the ten largest covering roughly a sixth. The sequencing sample was made of blood. These receptors originate from a woman between 45 and 65 years old with Graves' hyperthyroidism that later progressed to Graves' ophthalmopathy. CDR3s include the opening cysteine and the closing phenylalanine or tryptophan. D genes are given only for firm matches. Some rows have no size entry. The others give once, few or many, or a class for an expanded clone.

j_gene	abundance	d_gene	v_gene	CDR3nt	CDR3aa
TRBJ1-2	many	-	TRBV6-2/TRBV6-3	TGTGCCAGCAGTCCGTCATCGTATGGCTACACCTTC	CASSPSSYGYTF
TRBJ2-2	few	-	TRBV24-1	TGTGCCACCGGTCTTCCTAACACCGGGGAGCTGTTTTTT	CATGLPNTGELFF
TRBJ1-6	few	-	TRBV20-1	TGCAGTGCTAGAGAGAGGGACCAGGGGTATTCACCCCTCCACTTT	CSARERDQGYSPLHF
TRBJ2-7	-	-	TRBV5-6	TGTGCCAGCAGCTCGTGGGGGGCGAGCTACGAGCAGTACTTC	CASSSWGASYEQYF
TRBJ1-2	-	-	TRBV29-1	TGCAGCGTTGAAGGCAGGGTCTATGGCTACACCTTC	CSVEGRVYGYTF
TRBJ2-3	few	-	TRBV20-1	TGCAGTGCTAGTAGGTCGGGGGGCGGCACAGATACGCAGTATTTT	CSASRSGGGTDTQYF
TRBJ2-5	many	TRBD2	TRBV12-3/TRBV12-4	TGTGCCAGCAGCCAACTAGCGGGGGCGGAGACCCAGTACTTC	CASSQLAGAETQYF
TRBJ2-7	-	TRBD1	TRBV12-3/TRBV12-4	TGTGCCAGCAGTCCGGGACAGGTGCACGGCTACGAGCAGTACTTC	CASSPGQVHGYEQYF
TRBJ1-6	few	-	TRBV20-1	TGCAGTGCTCCGAGGGTAGGGGGAAATTCACCCCTCCACTTT	CSAPRVGGNSPLHF
TRBJ1-2	-	TRBD1	TRBV29-1	TGCAGCGTTGTCGCGGGACAGGGCCTCTATGGCTACACCTTC	CSVVAGQGLYGYTF
TRBJ1-1	few	-	TRBV6-1	TGTGCCAGCAGTCTACCGAGGGCAGCCCACACTGAAGCTTTCTTT	CASSLPRAAHTEAFF
TRBJ1-5	few	-	TRBV20-1	TGCAGTGCTAGAGATTCCACACGTTATAGCAATCAGCCCCAGCATTTT	CSARDSTRYSNQPQHF
TRBJ1-2	-	-	TRBV12-3/TRBV12-4	TGTGCCAGCAGTTTATTGGCGGGGGGCTATGGCTACACCTTC	CASSLLAGGYGYTF
TRBJ2-5	-	-	TRBV30	TGTGCCTGGAGCCAGGATGGGGGTGGAGAGACCCAGTACTTC	CAWSQDGGGETQYF
TRBJ1-6	few	-	TRBV7-2	TGTGCCAGCAGCTTAAGGGTCAGCTCCTATAATTCACCCCTCCACTTT	CASSLRVSSYNSPLHF
TRBJ2-3	-	-	TRBV14	TGTGCCAGCAGCCAAGAGGCGACAGATACGCAGTATTTT	CASSQEATDTQYF
TRBJ1-4	few	TRBD1	TRBV6-1	TGTGCCAGCAAGGATAGACAGGGGGTGAATGAAAAACTGTTTTTT	CASKDRQGVNEKLFF
TRBJ2-1	many	-	TRBV5-1	TGCGCCAGCAGCTTGGAATCAGCGACCTACAATGAGCAGTTCTTC	CASSLESATYNEQFF
TRBJ1-1	-	TRBD1	TRBV12-3/TRBV12-4	TGTGCCAGCAGACGGATCCTACAGGGGGCGGCCGAAGCTTTCTTT	CASRRILQGAAEAFF
TRBJ2-1	many	TRBD1	TRBV5-1	TGCGCCAGCAGCTCGGGAGATAGACAGGGGTCTGAGCGGTTCTTC	CASSSGDRQGSERFF
TRBJ2-3	few	-	TRBV19	TGTGCCAGTACCGGAGATGGATACACAGATACGCAGTATTTT	CASTGDGYTDTQYF
TRBJ1-2	-	-	TRBV19	TGTGCCAGTAGTATGCCCGGGGTTTTATATGGCTACACCTTC	CASSMPGVLYGYTF
TRBJ2-5	-	TRBD2	TRBV3-1	TGTGCCAGCAGCCAAGACACCACTAGCGGGGGGGCCCTCCAAGAGACCCAGTACTTC	CASSQDTTSGGALQETQYF
TRBJ1-2	-	-	TRBV4-1	TGCGCCAGCAGCCACACGGACGAAACTTATGGCTACACCTTC	CASSHTDETYGYTF
TRBJ2-3	-	TRBD2	TRBV19	TGTGCCAGTAGTAAAACTAGCGGGGCGAGCACAGATACGCAGTATTTT	CASSKTSGASTDTQYF
TRBJ1-4	many	-	TRBV3-1	TGTGCCAGCAGCCTCGCAGGGACTAATGAAAAACTGTTTTTT	CASSLAGTNEKLFF
TRBJ1-1	many	-	TRBV7-2	TGTGCCAGCAGCTTAGCGGGCCAGGTTGAAGCTTTCTTT	CASSLAGQVEAFF